The 15 T cell receptor beta chains below were found in one sample sequenced in a study of T cells in Graves' hyperthyroidism and ophthalmopathy. Template material for amplifying TCR beta CDR3 regions consisted of RNA transcripts. A set of HTBI primers served as the primers for a first-round RT-PCR of the TCR CDR3. TCRdb redid the calling of the multiplex PCR reads with MiXCR, one entry per CDR3 protein. The sample holds over 200,000 distinct CDR3 sequences, 18% seen once. Sequencing used blood. The receptors here all came from a man aged 35-49 years with Graves' hyperthyroidism.

The chain employs TRBV19 and TRBJ1-6; 7 nucleotides agree with TRBD1. Germline CDR1 reads LNHDA; CDR2 reads SQIVND (reference sequence). The CDR3 has 18 residues. The V segment lost 6 bases and the J segment 2 bases; nucleotides outside the gene matches: 13. For the CDR3, the DNA is TGTGCCAGTAGAATACTAACAGGGGCCGCCGCCTATAATTCACCCCTCCACTTT. It encodes CASRILTGAAAYNSPLHF.

There are many counts of this clonotype. Written as DNA, the CDR3 is TGTGCCAGCAGTGTACTACAGTACGAGCAGTACTTC. Translation gives CASSVLQYEQYF. The chain is built from TRBV2 and TRBJ2-7; unclear D gene. The CDR3 has 12 residues. CDR1 is SNHLY and CDR2 is FYNNEI in the germline V gene. V was cut by 4 bases and J by 4 bases, with 8 bases left in between.

This clonotype occurred many times. The CDR3 region is CASSLSSLAGAVRKSSGANVLTF. The CDR3 DNA reads TGTGCCAGCAGTTTATCCAGTCTAGCGGGGGCCGTTAGAAAATCCTCTGGGGCCAACGTCCTGACTTTC. V gene TRBV28 combines with J gene TRBJ2-6; 10 bases match TRBD2. Germline values: CDR1 MDHEN, CDR2 SYDVKM. J gave up 0 bases and V 1 base, and 18 bases lay outside the gene matches. The CDR3 contains 23 residues.

This clonotype came up a few times. This chain joins TRBV4-3 and TRBJ2-5; 10 bases map to TRBD2. Germline V gives CDR1 LGHNA, CDR2 YSLEER. The V and J ends lost 0 bases and 5 bases, in that order; junction bases with no gene match: 9. The CDR3 length is 17 residues. The CDR3 DNA reads as TGCGCCAGCAGCCAAGATCAAGAGCGGGGGGGCCCGGAGACCCAGTACTTC. Translating it yields CASSQDQERGGPETQYF.

This clonotype appeared many times. The J gene is TRBJ2-1, the V gene TRBV18, with 7 bases aligning to TRBD1. The germline V gene has CDR1 KGHSH and CDR2 LQKENI. With 0 bases clipped from V and 5 bases from J, the junction kept 7 bases outside the gene matches. This CDR3 spans 16 amino acids. Here the CDR3 reads CASSPPSTGVDNEQFF. DNA for the CDR3: TGTGCCAGCTCACCACCCTCCACAGGGGTGGACAATGAGCAGTTCTTC.

The V call is TRBV11-2, the J call TRBJ2-5, with D unresolved. Trimming shortened V by 5 bases and J by 4 bases, and 8 bases separated the two germline ends. The CDR3 is 12 amino acids. Germline lookup yields CDR1 SGHAT and CDR2 FQNNGV. The CDR3 region is CASSGMSETQYF. The DNA for the CDR3 is TGTGCCAGCAGCGGGATGTCAGAGACCCAGTACTTC.

This chain joins TRBV19 and TRBJ1-1; no firm D call. Germline values: CDR1 LNHDA, CDR2 SQIVND (reference sequence). V shed 9 bases and J shed 4 bases, with 18 bases lying between them. This CDR3 region has 14 residues. The CDR3 region has the DNA TGTGCCAGCATACGCCCCGGGATGAGCACTGAAGCTTTCTTT. It translates to CASIRPGMSTEAFF.

This clonotype was counted at least ten times. The J gene is TRBJ2-5, the V gene TRBV6-2 or TRBV6-3; the D gene is possibly TRBD1 (6 bases). Trimming cost V 7 bases and J 5 bases, with 14 bases left between them. Germline CDR1 MNHEY, CDR2 SVGEGT. The CDR3 runs to 13 residues. The CDR3 coding sequence is TGTGCCAGCACCCTGACAGGATCCGAGACCCAGTACTTC. Encoded protein: CASTLTGSETQYF.

This clonotype has a count of ten or more. The J gene is TRBJ1-5, the V gene TRBV20-1; D call uncertain. Germline CDR1 is DFQATT and CDR2 is SNEGSKA (reference sequence). CDR3 size: 13 residues. V was shortened by 3 bases and J by 1 base, with 7 bases between the two germline ends. Here the CDR3 DNA reads TGCAGTGCTAGTAAGGAGAGCAATCAGCCCCAGCATTTT. It translates to CSASKESNQPQHF.

This clonotype was found many times. V is TRBV7-9 and J is TRBJ1-1; TRBD1 might be the D (5 bases). CDR1 and CDR2 (germline): SEHNR, FQNEAQ (reference sequence). The V gene lost 4 bases and the J gene lost 2 bases, with 11 bases spanning the gap. CDR3 length: 14 amino acids. The DNA of the CDR3 is TGTGCCAGCAGCTCAGGGCTAGGTAACACTGAAGCTTTCTTT. Its protein is CASSSGLGNTEAFF.

This chain joins TRBV7-2 and TRBJ2-3; tentative D call: TRBD2 (5 bases). CDR1 and CDR2 from the germline V gene are SGHTA and FQGNSA. V gave up 5 bases and J gave up 1 base, with 10 bases separating them. This CDR3 spans 14 amino acids. The CDR3, as DNA: TGTGCCAGCAGCGTGGTGGAGGGCACAGATACGCAGTATTTT. Protein product: CASSVVEGTDTQYF.

This clonotype was seen ten or more times. The gene calls are TRBV5-1 and TRBJ1-1; no clear D gene. The germline V gene encodes CDR1 SGHRS and CDR2 YFSETQ. The CDR3 is 14 residues long. The ends were cut back, 0 bases at V and 8 bases at J, with 14 bases in the middle. The CDR3: CASSLESIFGEAFF. The DNA of the CDR3 is TGCGCCAGCAGCTTGGAGTCAATTTTTGGGGAAGCTTTCTTT.

The chain links TRBV4-3 to TRBJ2-1; 9 nucleotides match TRBD1. In germline, CDR1 is LGHNA, CDR2 YSLEER. V was pared by 1 base and J by 9 bases, with 10 bases of the junction left unmatched. The CDR3 runs 16 residues. CDR3 sequence reads: CASSQGLPGQGSEQFF. CDR3 DNA: TGCGCCAGCAGCCAAGGACTCCCGGGACAGGGTAGTGAGCAGTTCTTC.

This clonotype was counted ten times or more. The CDR3 coding sequence is TGTGCCAGCAGCCAAGCAGGACTAGCCGGGCAGTACTTC. It codes for CASSQAGLAGQYF. J is TRBJ2-7 and V is TRBV3-1; 8 bases match TRBD2. After removal of 1 base from V and 9 bases from J, the junction contained 5 bases not matched to a gene. CDR1 and CDR2 (germline): LGHDT, YNNKEL (reference sequence). The CDR3 length is 13 residues.

This clonotype was observed a handful of times. The chain joins TRBV6-1 to TRBJ2-2; D is possibly TRBD1 (7 bases). The V gene's germline CDR1 is MNHNS and CDR2 SASEGT. The CDR3 has 14 amino acids. V shed 6 bases and J shed 3 bases, with 11 bases lying between them. The CDR3 loop is CASSQGGYTGELFF. The CDR3 DNA sequence: TGTGCCAGCAGCCAGGGGGGATACACCGGGGAGCTGTTTTTT.